This T cell receptor beta chain stems from a study of T cell clusters in autoimmune cytopenias. In the study overall: TRB sequencing had a median approximately 52,000 reads and approximately 2,500 distinct clonotypes per sample. Whole-study results and caveats: TRB repertoire shifts in secondary cytopenia and chronic lymphocytic leukemia mostly reflected lymphoma, not autoimmunity.

TRB was amplified from 250 ng of peripheral blood genomic DNA per sample. This clonotype is deemed medium-sized by its frequency. What it recognizes is unknown. The CDR3 length is 15 residues. The germline gives CDR1 MNHEY, CDR2 SMNVEV (reference sequence). Multiplex touch-down PCR amplified TRB using TRB-A and TRB-B pools in one tube. TCRdb reprocessed the multiplex PCR reads and keeps a single row for each CDR3 protein, giving no DNA. The record lists fewer than 3,500 distinct CDR3 sequences, of which the ten most abundant hold under 30%. The chain has TRBV27 and TRBJ2-3; TCRdb's D call of TRBD1 is untestable without DNA. The sequencing input was peripheral blood. This receptor was obtained from a human donor with an autoimmune cytopenia or autoimmune hepatitis (not recorded which). This CDR3 is CASSSPPSGADTQYF.